Presented here are 3 T cell receptor beta chains from one specimen sequenced in a study of blood T cell repertoires in COVID-19. Sequencing was performed with immunoSEQ multiplex PCR; in TCRdb, only in-frame clones are kept and a portion is missing. The sample lists about 350,000 clones; roughly 86% were seen once. Sequencing used PBMCs or T cells enriched from blood (not recorded which). These receptors were obtained from a woman in her 30s who had been exposed to COVID-19.

The chain has TRBV28 and TRBJ1-5; TRBD1 matches 8 bases. CDR3 length: 15 amino acids. The ends lost 6 bases at V and 9 bases at J; junction bases unmatched: 13. Germline V gene lookup returns CDR1 MDHEN and CDR2 SYDVKM. The CDR3 is CASSPRQGSGGPQHF. The CDR3 coding sequence is TGTGCCAGCAGCCCCCGACAGGGGTCGGGGGGGCCCCAGCATTTT. Based on the CDR3 plus reference TRBV28 and TRBJ1-5, the full variable domain is DVKVTQSSRYLVKRTGEKVFLECVQDMDHENMFWYRQDPGLGLRLIYFSYDVKMKEKGDIPEGYSVSREKKERFSLILESASTNQTSMYLCASSPRQGSGGPQHFGDGTRLSIL.

The chain recombines TRBV29-1 with TRBJ2-1, with 12 nucleotides matching TRBD2. This CDR3 has 14 amino acids. J was trimmed by 10 bases and V by 7 bases; bases with no gene match: 11. In germline, CDR1 is SQVTM, CDR2 ANQGSEA. The CDR3 coding sequence is TGCAGCGGTCGACTAGCGGGAGCGCCTAGCGAGCAGTTCTTC. This sequence encodes CSGRLAGAPSEQFF.

The rearrangement joins TRBV27 to TRBJ1-2, with 10 bases lining up with TRBD1. This CDR3 comprises 19 residues. J lost 4 bases, V lost 7 bases, and 21 bases had no gene match. Germline-derived CDR1 and CDR2 are MNHEY and SMNVEV (reference sequence). CDR3 protein: CASTPRDRGPFARTYGYTF. CDR3 DNA: TGTGCCAGCACTCCTAGGGACAGGGGTCCCTTCGCACGGACCTATGGCTACACCTTC.